The rows below give T cell receptor beta chains drawn from one sample of a study of CD8+ T cells in alopecia areata. Repertoires were generated with immunoSEQ multiplex PCR, while TCRdb's copy carries only in-frame clones and drops some. The sample shows about 180,000 clones, about 54% of them seen only once. The source material was CD4+ T cells sorted from blood, sampled at approximately week 61, from a patient treated with tofacitinib. These receptors were obtained from a human donor with alopecia areata. Each CDR3 is given with its conserved first and last residue. D genes are given only for firm matches. Only some rows state a clone size, as once, few, many or a class for expanded clones.

V	size	J	D	DNA	CDR3
TRBV29-1	NA	TRBJ1-1	NA	TGCAGCGTCCTACTTGGAACTGAAGCTTTCTTT	CSVLLGTEAFF
TRBV5-6	NA	TRBJ2-6	NA	TGTGCCAGCAGCACGCCCTCTGGGGCCAACGTCCTGACTTTC	CASSTPSGANVLTF
TRBV29-1	NA	TRBJ1-1	NA	TGCAGCGTTGTTCGGGGGGCAGGGGCTGAAGCTTTCTTT	CSVVRGAGAEAFF
TRBV4-1	NA	TRBJ2-6	NA	TGCGCCAGCAGCCACCCGGGACGCGAGACGGCGGGGGCCAACGTCCTGACTTTC	CASSHPGRETAGANVLTF
TRBV7-9	NA	TRBJ1-4	NA	TGTGCCAGCAGCTTCGTCGAAAAACTGTTTTTT	CASSFVEKLFF
TRBV5-1	NA	TRBJ1-1	TRBD1	TGCGCCAGCCGACAGGGACCGAACACTGAAGCTTTCTTT	CASRQGPNTEAFF
TRBV6-5	NA	TRBJ2-7	NA	TGTGCCAGCAGTTACTCTTTGGCGGCAGGGTGGGAGCAGTACTTC	CASSYSLAAGWEQYF
TRBV4-1	NA	TRBJ1-6	NA	TGCGCCAGCAGCCAAGTCGGGGTTTCACCCCTCCACTTT	CASSQVGVSPLHF
TRBV27	once	TRBJ2-1	NA	TGTGCCAGCTACCCCCAGGACCCGGACCGCGATGAGCAGTTCTTC	CASYPQDPDRDEQFF
TRBV30	few	TRBJ1-1	TRBD1	TGTGCCTGGATGGGACAGCCGAACACTGAAGCTTTCTTT	CAWMGQPNTEAFF
TRBV5-1	NA	TRBJ2-2	NA	TGCGCCAGCGTGCTCGGGACAACGAACACCGGGGAGCTGTTTTTT	CASVLGTTNTGELFF
TRBV29-1	NA	TRBJ2-1	TRBD2	TGCAGCGTTGAAGAACTAGCGGGGGCGGGTGGTGAGCAGTTCTTC	CSVEELAGAGGEQFF
TRBV7-9	few	TRBJ1-5	NA	TGTGCCAGCAGCTTAGTTGAGGGTCAGCCCCAGCATTTT	CASSLVEGQPQHF
TRBV10-3	NA	TRBJ1-6	NA	TGTGCCATCAGTGGGGAACAGGGTATCAATTCACCCCTCCACTTT	CAISGEQGINSPLHF
TRBV20-1	NA	TRBJ2-4	NA	TGCAGTGCCGCTAAAGGGGGGTCACCGTACTTC	CSAAKGGSPYF
TRBV5-4	NA	TRBJ2-2	TRBD1	TGTGCCAGCACCCCCCGAGGACAGGGGAACACCGGGGAGCTGTTTTTT	CASTPRGQGNTGELFF
TRBV29-1	once	TRBJ1-2	NA	TGCAGCGTTGAACGGTGGCGGGGCTATGGCTACACCTTC	CSVERWRGYGYTF
TRBV7-3	NA	TRBJ2-4	NA	TGTGCCAGCAGCCCCTCTGGGGCAAAAAACATTCAGTACTTC	CASSPSGAKNIQYF
TRBV29-1	NA	TRBJ1-1	NA	TGCAGCGTGGGCCAAAGGCAGGACACTGAAGCTTTCTTT	CSVGQRQDTEAFF
TRBV30	NA	TRBJ1-6	NA	TGTGCCTGGAGAAAGCTGGGTTCACCCCTCCACTTT	CAWRKLGSPLHF
TRBV27	few	TRBJ1-2	NA	TGTGCCAGCAGAGCAGCAGGTGAAGGCTACACCTTC	CASRAAGEGYTF
TRBV6-5	NA	TRBJ1-2	TRBD1	TGTGCCAGCAGGGACGGGACAGGGGTAGGCTACACCTTC	CASRDGTGVGYTF
TRBV14	few	TRBJ2-5	NA	TGTGCCAGCAGCCTCAGTGAGACCCAGTACTTC	CASSLSETQYF
TRBV5-1	NA	TRBJ2-5	NA	TGCGCCAGCAGCCTTAGAGGGGAGACCCAGTACTTC	CASSLRGETQYF
TRBV2	NA	TRBJ2-7	TRBD1	TGTGCCAGCAAAGAACCCGGGACAGTTACCTACGAGCAGTACTTC	CASKEPGTVTYEQYF
TRBV5-1	few	TRBJ2-2	NA	TGCGCCAGCAAGTTTATTACGAACACCGGGGAGCTGTTTTTT	CASKFITNTGELFF
TRBV10-3	NA	TRBJ1-2	NA	TGTGCCATCAAAAGGGACCCTGATGGCTACACCTTC	CAIKRDPDGYTF
TRBV2	NA	TRBJ2-1	TRBD2	TGTGCCAGCAGTGGTTCGCGGGGGAACTACAATGAGCAGTTCTTC	CASSGSRGNYNEQFF
TRBV30	NA	TRBJ2-3	NA	TGTGCCTGGAGCCTCCCCGGGCAAGCGCAGTATTTT	CAWSLPGQAQYF
TRBV29-1	few	TRBJ2-5	TRBD1	TGCAGCGTATCGACAGGGCAAGAGACCCAGTACTTC	CSVSTGQETQYF
TRBV5-1	NA	TRBJ2-2	NA	TGCGCCAGCAAGAATACAGCAAACACCGGGGAGCTGTTTTTT	CASKNTANTGELFF
TRBV5-1	NA	TRBJ2-2	NA	TGCGCCAGCAGCTTGGAACAGGGAATCTCGGGGGAGCTGTTTTTT	CASSLEQGISGELFF
TRBV9	NA	TRBJ1-4	NA	TGTGCCAGCAGCGTAGGCTCTAATGAAAAACTGTTTTTT	CASSVGSNEKLFF
TRBV29-1	NA	TRBJ1-3	NA	TGCAGCGTTGTACCGGGACGCTCTGGAAACACCATATATTTT	CSVVPGRSGNTIYF
TRBV2	few	TRBJ2-7	NA	TGTGCCAGCAGGGTAGACAGCTCCTCTTCCTACGAGCAGTACTTC	CASRVDSSSSYEQYF
TRBV4-1	NA	TRBJ2-2	NA	TGCGCCAGCAGCCAAGTCTTAATAACCGGGGAGCTGTTTTTT	CASSQVLITGELFF
TRBV30	NA	TRBJ2-1	TRBD2	TGTGCCTGGACTTTCGGGCGCGGGGGGGTCAATGAGCAGTTCTTC	CAWTFGRGGVNEQFF